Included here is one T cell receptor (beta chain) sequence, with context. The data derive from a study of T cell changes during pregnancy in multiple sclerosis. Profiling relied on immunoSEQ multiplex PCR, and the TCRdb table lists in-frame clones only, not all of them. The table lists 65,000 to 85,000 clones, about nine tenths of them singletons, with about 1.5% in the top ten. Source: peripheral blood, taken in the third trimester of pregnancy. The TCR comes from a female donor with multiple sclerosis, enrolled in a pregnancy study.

The CDR3 nucleotides read TGTGCCAGCAGCTTTTGGGTGGGAGCGGGACGGCGGACGACGCGGGAAAAACTGTTTTTT. Translation gives CASSFWVGAGRRTTREKLFF. The chain joins TRBV7-8 to TRBJ1-4, with D perhaps matching TRBD1 (5 bases). CDR3 size: 20 residues. The germline CDR1 and CDR2 sequences are SGHVS and FQNEAQ. The V end lost 3 bases, the J end lost 8 bases, and 31 bases lay between the germline ends.